Listed below are T cell receptor beta chains from one sample, sequenced in a study of blood T cell repertoires in COVID-19. Using immunoSEQ multiplex PCR, the repertoire was profiled, and TCRdb retains in-frame clones only, with some absent. The table lists fewer than 90,000 clones, over 60% of them singletons. The sample consisted of peripheral blood. These receptor sequences come from a man in his 60s with COVID-19, enrolled during active disease. Both conserved end residues are part of each CDR3. Fields, in order: CDR3 DNA, CDR3 protein, clone size, J gene, V gene, D gene. The D gene is left open where the match is weak. A row's size may be missing; if present it is once, few, many or a size class.

TGTGCCAGCACCTATCGCGGTTTTAATTCACCCCTCCACTTT	CASTYRGFNSPLHF	-	TRBJ1-6	TRBV6-5	-
TGCAGCGTCGGGGGGGGCGACACTGAAGCTTTCTTT	CSVGGGDTEAFF	-	TRBJ1-1	TRBV29-1	-
TGCGCCAGCAGTGAGTCCGGACACCTCTCCTACGAGCAGTACTTC	CASSESGHLSYEQYF	-	TRBJ2-7	TRBV10-1	-
TGTGCCATCAGCGGACTAGCGGGAGATGAGCAGTTCTTC	CAISGLAGDEQFF	-	TRBJ2-1	TRBV10-3	TRBD2
TGCGCCAGCAGCTTCGAGGGGAGGGCTTTCTTT	CASSFEGRAFF	-	TRBJ1-1	TRBV5-1	-
TGTGCCAGCAGTTTAGACAGGGGCGGGGGCACTGAAGCTTTCTTT	CASSLDRGGGTEAFF	-	TRBJ1-1	TRBV27	TRBD1
TGTGCCAGCTCGGGACAGGGGAGAAACACCATATATTTT	CASSGQGRNTIYF	-	TRBJ1-3	TRBV5-6	TRBD1
TGCGCCAGCAGCCCCCCTCTACGGGCAGCGGCGAGAAAAAACATTCAGTACTTC	CASSPPLRAAARKNIQYF	-	TRBJ2-4	TRBV4-1	-
TGTGCCAGCAGTTCCATCGGGACAGAGGGTGAAGCTTTCTTT	CASSSIGTEGEAFF	-	TRBJ1-1	TRBV6-5	TRBD1
TGTGCCAGCAGGGAGGTTCGCAAAGCTTTCTTT	CASREVRKAFF	-	TRBJ1-1	TRBV2	-
TGTGCCAGCAGCCGCCGAGCGGGAGGGCCCTCGAGTGAGCAGTTCTTC	CASSRRAGGPSSEQFF	once	TRBJ2-1	TRBV27	TRBD2
TGCAGCGGGAACCCCAGGGGGAACACTGAAGCTTTCTTT	CSGNPRGNTEAFF	-	TRBJ1-1	TRBV29-1	-
TGTGCCATCAGTGAGTATATGTGGGGGGGCAATCAGCCCCAGCATTTT	CAISEYMWGGNQPQHF	-	TRBJ1-5	TRBV10-3	-
TGTGCCAGCCGGACTGGCCTGGACGGAAACACCATATATTTT	CASRTGLDGNTIYF	-	TRBJ1-3	TRBV2	-
TGTGCCAGCAGCTTCGAAGCGGGAGGGCCCTGGGAGCAGTTCTTC	CASSFEAGGPWEQFF	-	TRBJ2-1	TRBV11-2	TRBD2
TGTGCCAGCAGCCCCGGGACAGGCGGCTACTATGGCTACACCTTC	CASSPGTGGYYGYTF	few	TRBJ1-2	TRBV6-5	TRBD1
TGTGCCAGCAGTGTAGCGGGAGAGGCGGATACGCAGTATTTT	CASSVAGEADTQYF	-	TRBJ2-3	TRBV6-1	TRBD2
TGTGCCAGCAGCGTAGAATTAAGGGACAGCTTCTATGGCTACACCTTC	CASSVELRDSFYGYTF	-	TRBJ1-2	TRBV9	TRBD1
TGCGCCAGCAGCTTGGGGGGTCAGGGGTATAATTCACCCCTCCACTTT	CASSLGGQGYNSPLHF	-	TRBJ1-6	TRBV5-1	-
TGTGCCAGCAGCGAAGCCGGGGGGGCGGGTGAGCAGTTCTTC	CASSEAGGAGEQFF	-	TRBJ2-1	TRBV7-9	TRBD2
TGCAGCGCTGCACGCAGGTTGAACACTGAAGCTTTCTTT	CSAARRLNTEAFF	once	TRBJ1-1	TRBV29-1	-
TGTGCCAGCAGCCTCGGGACTAGCGGGGGGGCAGAGCAGTTCTTC	CASSLGTSGGAEQFF	-	TRBJ2-1	TRBV13	TRBD2
TGTGCCAGCAGACTCACTCTGGACAGGGGCAATCAGCCCCAGCATTTT	CASRLTLDRGNQPQHF	-	TRBJ1-5	TRBV6-8	TRBD1
TGTGCCAGCAGTAGGGACAGCGTCTCCTACGAGCAGTACTTC	CASSRDSVSYEQYF	few	TRBJ2-7	TRBV7-3	TRBD1
TGCGCCAGCAGCCTCCTTTTCCGCGGGGGGGTACCCGGGGAGCTGTTTTTT	CASSLLFRGGVPGELFF	-	TRBJ2-2	TRBV4-1	TRBD2
TGTGCCAGCTCACCTATGGGGCAGAACCCCTACGAGCAGTACTTC	CASSPMGQNPYEQYF	few	TRBJ2-7	TRBV18	-
TGTGCCAGCAGGTACGACAGGTACCAGCCCCAGCATTTT	CASRYDRYQPQHF	-	TRBJ1-5	TRBV12-3/TRBV12-4	-